This TCR beta chain comes out of a study of beta chain features in type 1 diabetes. Study as a whole: Similarity in age, gender and cell yields was seen between patients and healthy donors.

Isolated RNA was reverse transcribed in full, so expressed TCRB transcripts were sequenced. Method: immunoSEQ multiplex PCR; TCRdb's copy keeps in-frame clones and lacks some. The top ten clones hold 0.6% to 0.85% of a sample with 37,000 or so clones, around 49% of them seen once. It was via CD45RO/CCR7/CD25/CD127/CD95/CD27 that CD4+ naive, central memory, regulatory and stem cell-like memory cells were sorted. Germline loops: CDR1 LNHDA, CDR2 SQIVND (reference sequence). The CDR3 totals 14 residues. V was pared by 3 bases and J by 8 bases, with 9 bases of the junction left unmatched. Sequenced sample: central memory CD4+ T cells from blood. J is TRBJ1-1 and V is TRBV19; 7 positions agree with TRBD1. This TCR was recovered from a woman under 30 in good health. CDR3 protein: CASSMLRQGAEAFF. CDR3 coding DNA: TGTGCCAGTAGTATGCTACGACAGGGCGCGGAAGCTTTCTTT.